This T cell receptor (beta chain) was recovered during a study of T-cell memory formation after mild COVID-19 (dated by TCRdb to the early 2020s). For the wider study: TCR sequence clusters from the two donors were largely donor specific. Longitudinal TCRalpha and TCRbeta repertoire sequencing tracked T-cell clones expanding and contracting after mild COVID-19 in a couple of donors. The cohort comprised two young, previously healthy adult volunteers, one female and one male.

There are a few counts of this clonotype. Its antigen has not been determined. No clone much larger than this one lies a single base away; base qualities are absent. The CDR3 runs 11 amino acids, cysteine and phenylalanine included. Only the CDR3 DNA stays, 33 bases, in frame from base 1. CDR1 and CDR2 were assigned from the germline V gene as MGHDK and SYGVNS. The V end loses 3 bases and the J end loses 8 bases, and a stretch of 5 bases separates them. Sequencing relied on an Illumina NovaSeq 6000. cDNA libraries for TCRalpha and TCRbeta were prepared by 5'RACE using constant-segment primers, with sample barcodes and unique molecular identifiers added. Trizol reagent was used to extract RNA from every sample. Amplification of the libraries took two PCR steps, and the second step added a second sample barcode plus Illumina TruSeq adapters. Libraries were sequenced on an Illumina NovaSeq with 2 x 150 bp paired-end reads. The original pipeline was this. Reads were demultiplexed and collapsed into UMI-guided consensus sequences with migec v1.2.7. Using mixcr v2.1.11, UMI consensuses were aligned to TRA and TRB V and J templates and then assembled into clonotypes. Clonotypes were classified as expanded or contracted when called significant by both edgeR and NoisET, with noise models trained on biological replicates. edgeR calls used a false discovery rate-adjusted p below 0.01 and a log2 fold-change threshold of 1. PCA with hierarchical clustering of max-normalized trajectories of the 1000 most abundant clonotypes was used as exploratory dynamics analysis. Separately sequenced CD4+ and CD8+ repertoires were used to assign the CD4 or CD8 phenotype of responding clones. Through fastp at Q25 and MiXCR, TCRdb rebuilt clones from the public reads, retaining in-frame beta chains. Each entry merges the rows of one CDR3 protein and shows their most common DNA and genes. The V and J calls here are based on TCRdb, not the publication. A total of over 250,000 distinct CDR3 sequences appear in this sample, about 16% of them only once. The ten largest clonotypes hold more than 20% of the sample.

General findings and caveats noted by the study authors: Some responding clones were detected in pre-infection memory, suggesting pre-existing cross-reactive memory T cells joined the SARS-CoV-2 response. SARS-CoV-2 specificity was not confirmed for the second-wave clones peaking on day 37. Clones that contracted from day 15 to 85 showed balanced CD4/CD8 phenotypes, whereas a second wave of clones that expanded from day 15 to 37 leaned towards CD4+. Only a couple of mild cases were covered in the study, and larger cohorts including severe cases with pre-infection samples were considered necessary. Contracting CD4+ clones appeared mostly in the CM and EM memory subsets, whereas CD8+ clones were enriched in EMRA.

Ficoll-Paque density gradient centrifugation was the method used to isolate PBMCs. Sequencing was performed on PBMCs or a T cell subset sorted from them (not recorded which). Recombination linked TRBV25-1 to TRBJ2-1, with the D gene call left open. This clonotype was sampled from a man younger than 35 who had mild COVID-19 (a few samples of this study predate the infection). The sample titles of this study are shuffled in the database, so cell type and time point are left out; the donor was told from shared clones. Here the CDR3 is given as CASSDQYEQFF. The DNA sequence is as follows: TGTGCCAGCAGTGACCAATATGAGCAGTTCTTC.